This TCR beta chain originates from a study of cytomegalovirus exposure and HLA in healthy donors. Study-wide results and caveats: Most likely, a cluster of highly shared sequence variants arose as a sequencing artifact.

Researchers ran the PCR with 60 Vbeta and 13 Jbeta primers. Generated by immunoSEQ multiplex PCR, the TCRdb table keeps only in-frame clones and is missing some. The sample has approximately 150,000 clones, around two thirds seen once. V was clipped by 5 bases and J by 0 bases; unmatched bases: 7. The CDR3 loop spans 17 amino acids. The germline gives CDR1 LNHDA, CDR2 SQIVND (reference sequence). Concerning this clone itself: Its antigen is unknown.

Sequences were obtained from PBMCs. The chain links TRBV19 to TRBJ1-4, with 9 bases lining up with TRBD1. The sequence was obtained from a man aged 25-45 years in good health and CMV-seropositive. The CDR3 sequence is CASSWDRDPATNEKLFF. The CDR3 region has the DNA TGTGCCAGTAGTTGGGACAGGGACCCTGCAACTAATGAAAAACTGTTTTTT.